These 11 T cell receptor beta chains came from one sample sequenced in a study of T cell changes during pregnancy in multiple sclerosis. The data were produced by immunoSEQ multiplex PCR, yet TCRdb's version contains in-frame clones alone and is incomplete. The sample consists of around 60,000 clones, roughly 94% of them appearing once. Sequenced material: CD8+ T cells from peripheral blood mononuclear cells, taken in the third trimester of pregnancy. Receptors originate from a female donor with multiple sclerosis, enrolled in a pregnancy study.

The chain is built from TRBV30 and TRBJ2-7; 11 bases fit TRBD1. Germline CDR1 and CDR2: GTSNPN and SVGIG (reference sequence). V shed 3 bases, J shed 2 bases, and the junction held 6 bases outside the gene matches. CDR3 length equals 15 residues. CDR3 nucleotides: TGTGCCTGGAGCTTACCGGGACAGGGGGCCTACGAGCAGTACTTC. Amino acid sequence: CAWSLPGQGAYEQYF.

The CDR3 sequence is CASSGSGTSELPGELFF. CDR3 DNA: TGTGCCAGCAGCGGCTCCGGGACTAGCGAGCTACCCGGGGAGCTGTTTTTT. The chain is built from TRBV5-4 and TRBJ2-2; 10 bases are shared with TRBD2. The CDR3 contains 17 residues. In germline, CDR1 is SGHNT, CDR2 YYREEE (reference sequence). With 4 bases clipped from V and 6 bases from J, the junction kept 12 bases outside the gene matches.

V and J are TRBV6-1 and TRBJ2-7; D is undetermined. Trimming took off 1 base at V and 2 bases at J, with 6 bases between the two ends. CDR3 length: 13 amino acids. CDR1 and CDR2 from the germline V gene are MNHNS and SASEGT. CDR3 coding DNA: TGTGCCAGCAGTGAAGGGCATCCCTACGAGCAGTACTTC. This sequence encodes CASSEGHPYEQYF.

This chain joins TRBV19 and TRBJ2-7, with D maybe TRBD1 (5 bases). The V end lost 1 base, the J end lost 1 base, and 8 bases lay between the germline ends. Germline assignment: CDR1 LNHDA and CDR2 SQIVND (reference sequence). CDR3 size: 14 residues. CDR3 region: CASSIAPGSYEQYF. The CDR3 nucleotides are TGTGCCAGTAGTATAGCCCCAGGGTCCTACGAGCAGTACTTC.

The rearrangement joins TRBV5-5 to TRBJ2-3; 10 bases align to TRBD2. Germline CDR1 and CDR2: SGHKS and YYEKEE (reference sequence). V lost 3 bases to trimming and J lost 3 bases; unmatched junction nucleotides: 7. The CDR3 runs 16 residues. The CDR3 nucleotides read TGTGCCAGCAGCTATACTAGCGGGACAGAAACAGATACGCAGTATTTT. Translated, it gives CASSYTSGTETDTQYF.

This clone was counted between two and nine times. The CDR3 sequence is CASGSGSSTGELFF. The CDR3 DNA reads TGCGCCAGCGGTTCAGGGTCGTCGACTGGGGAGCTGTTTTTT. The chain joins TRBV10-1 to TRBJ2-2, with a tentative D call TRBD1 (5 bases). V was pared by 8 bases and J by 8 bases, with 18 bases between. Germline CDR1 WNHNN, CDR2 SYGVQD (reference sequence). The CDR3 has 14 amino acids.

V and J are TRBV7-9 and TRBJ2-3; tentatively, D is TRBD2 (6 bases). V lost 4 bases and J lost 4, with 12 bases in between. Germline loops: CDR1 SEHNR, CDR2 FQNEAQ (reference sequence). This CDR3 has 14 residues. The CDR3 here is CASSYSSVSDTQYF. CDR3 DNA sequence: TGTGCCAGCAGCTACTCTAGCGTATCAGATACGCAGTATTTT.

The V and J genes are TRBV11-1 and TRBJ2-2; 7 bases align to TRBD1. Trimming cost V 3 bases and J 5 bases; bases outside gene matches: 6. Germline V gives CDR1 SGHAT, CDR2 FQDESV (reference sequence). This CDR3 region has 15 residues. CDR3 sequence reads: CASSLGRGRTGELFF. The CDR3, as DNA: TGTGCCAGCAGCTTGGGTAGGGGGCGAACCGGGGAGCTGTTTTTT.

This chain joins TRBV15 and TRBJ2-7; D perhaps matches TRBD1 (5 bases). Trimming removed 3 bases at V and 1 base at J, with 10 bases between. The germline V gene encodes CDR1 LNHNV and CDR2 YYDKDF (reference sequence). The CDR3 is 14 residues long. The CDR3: CATSSGTGSYEQYF. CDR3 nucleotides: TGTGCCACCAGCAGTGGTACAGGATCCTACGAGCAGTACTTC.

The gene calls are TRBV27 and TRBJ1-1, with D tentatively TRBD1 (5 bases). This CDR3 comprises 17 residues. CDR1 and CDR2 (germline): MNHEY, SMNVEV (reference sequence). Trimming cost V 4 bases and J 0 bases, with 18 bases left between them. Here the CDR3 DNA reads TGTGCCAGCAGTTCGACCTGGACACCCTATTTGAACACTGAAGCTTTCTTT. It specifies CASSSTWTPYLNTEAFF.

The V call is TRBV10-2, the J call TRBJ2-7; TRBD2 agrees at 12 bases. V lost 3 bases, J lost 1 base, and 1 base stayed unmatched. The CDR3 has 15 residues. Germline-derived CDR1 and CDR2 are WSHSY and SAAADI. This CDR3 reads CASSETSGRSYEQYF. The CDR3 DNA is TGCGCCAGCAGTGAAACTAGCGGGAGGTCCTACGAGCAGTACTTC.